This T cell receptor (beta chain) appears in the sequencing data of a study of human T cells and chemical hapten exposure. Notes on the study in general: In the PT1 data, expanded TCR counts showed a positive correlation with patch test score.

The CDR3 length is 15 residues. CDR1 SGHRS and CDR2 YFSETQ come from the germline V gene. V was clipped by 0 bases and J by 2 bases, with 10 bases between them. MiXCR, run by TCRdb on the RACE reads, gives a single entry per CDR3 protein. The repertoire holds around 380,000 distinct CDR3 sequences, with around 4.8% as singletons. The time point: patch test 1, 2 weeks after DPC sensitization. Stated treatment: therapeutic diphenylcyclopropenone sensitization with weekly scalp DPC. This clonotype was counted many times. What it binds is not known. The receptor comes from a woman aged 45-59 years with alopecia areata. Some clones in this sample may be carry-over from other donors' samples. Sequenced here: whole blood, sampled in connection with sensitization to the hapten diphenylcyclopropenone (DPC). This rearrangement joins TRBV5-1 to TRBJ2-3; D perhaps matches TRBD1 (6 bases). This CDR3 reads CASSLEGVLTDTQYF. The CDR3 region has the DNA TGCGCCAGCAGCTTGGAGGGGGTCCTCACAGATACGCAGTATTTT.